One sample yielded the 32 T cell receptor beta chains listed below, sequenced in a study of T cell repertoires in cytomegalovirus infection. TCRdb used MiXCR to reprocess the reads, holding one entry per CDR3 protein. Of 680,000 or so distinct CDR3 sequences in the sample, about 30% were seen once. No antigen is known for these receptors. Sequenced material: cultured PBMCs, taken from culture after CMV antigen stimulation. These receptors originate from a human donor in good health (CMV status not recorded). Some clones in this sample may be carry-over from other donors' samples.

This clonotype was seen only a few times. V usage is TRBV9 and J usage is TRBJ2-7; D remains ambiguous. Germline V gives CDR1 SGDLS, CDR2 YYNGEE. The CDR3 covers 14 residues. V gave up 0 bases and J gave up 0 bases, with 7 bases separating them. This CDR3 reads CASSVGVSSYEQYF. DNA of the CDR3: TGTGCCAGCAGCGTAGGGGTCAGCTCCTACGAGCAGTACTTC.

This clonotype came up a few times. This chain connects TRBV23-1 to TRBJ1-5, with D possibly TRBD1 on 5 matching bases. TRBV23-1 is an open reading frame whose function is uncertain. The V end was cut by 0 bases, the J end by 6 bases, with 15 bases between. This CDR3 has 16 amino acids. CDR3 loop: CASSQSQGWQGQPQHF. DNA of the CDR3: TGCGCCAGCAGTCAATCCCAGGGTTGGCAAGGTCAGCCCCAGCATTTT.

The genes are TRBV7-9 and TRBJ2-1; D gene unclear. V shed 1 base and J shed 8 bases, with 6 bases lying between them. The CDR3 covers 12 residues. Germline assignment: CDR1 SEHNR and CDR2 FQNEAQ (reference sequence). DNA of the CDR3: TGTGCCAGCAGCTTAGAGGTCTATGAGCAGTTCTTC. Protein: CASSLEVYEQFF.

V is TRBV18 and J is TRBJ2-1; the match to TRBD1 covers 8 bases. After removal of 6 bases from V and 7 bases from J, the junction contained 5 bases not matched to a gene. The CDR3 sequence is 13 residues long. Germline V gives CDR1 KGHSH, CDR2 LQKENI. The CDR3 loop is CASSGTGLNEQFF. Here the CDR3 DNA reads TGTGCCAGCTCGGGGACAGGCTTGAATGAGCAGTTCTTC.

This clonotype was observed many times. The V call is TRBV7-2, the J call TRBJ1-1; D possibly corresponds to TRBD1 (5 bases). Trimming left V 4 bases short and J 12 bases short, with 18 bases between. The CDR3 covers 13 residues. Germline CDR1 reads SGHTA; CDR2 reads FQGNSA. The CDR3 coding sequence is TGTGCCAGCAGCTCGGGGCCCCAGGGAGCATCTTTCTTT. Its protein product is CASSSGPQGASFF.

Ten or more counts support this clonotype. The CDR3 DNA reads TGTGCCAGCAGCTCCCCCTCTGCCGGGGGCGTGGATACGCAGTATTTT. Amino acid sequence: CASSSPSAGGVDTQYF. The chain uses TRBV7-8 and TRBJ2-3; D may correspond to TRBD1 or TRBD2 (6 bases each). Germline lookup yields CDR1 SGHVS and CDR2 FQNEAQ. V lost 4 bases and J lost 6, with 20 bases in between. The CDR3 length is 16 residues.

The V call is TRBV7-6, the J call TRBJ1-4; D is perhaps TRBD1 (5 bases). Looked up from germline, CDR1 is SGHVS and CDR2 is FNYEAQ. The ends were cut back, 5 bases at V and 10 bases at J, with 11 bases in the middle. The CDR3 length is 12 residues. The DNA of the CDR3 is TGTGCCAGCAGCGGGGACTACGGAAAACTGTTTTTT. Its translation: CASSGDYGKLFF.

This clonotype was recorded once. This chain links TRBV7-6 with TRBJ2-1; maybe TRBD1 (6 bases). CDR1 is SGHVS and CDR2 is FNYEAQ in the germline V gene. This CDR3 region has 15 residues. Deletions cut 3 bases from V and 5 bases from J, with 14 bases between. The CDR3 DNA sequence: TGTGCCAGCAGCTTCGAAGGGACACGGGACAATGAGCAGTTCTTC. Its protein product is CASSFEGTRDNEQFF. The entire variable domain, with the rest obtained from reference TRBV7-6 and TRBJ2-1, is as follows: GAGVSQSPRYKVTKRGQDVALRCDPISGHVSLYWYRQALGQGPEFLTYFNYEAQQDKSGLPNDRFSAERPEGSISTLTIQRTEQRDSAMYRCASSFEGTRDNEQFFGPGTRLTVL.

This clonotype was picked up many times. The chain has TRBV28 and TRBJ2-3; D may be TRBD1 or TRBD2 (6 bases each). Germline values: CDR1 MDHEN, CDR2 SYDVKM. There are 16 residues in the CDR3. V lost 6 bases to trimming and J lost 0 bases, with 16 bases between them. CDR3 DNA: TGTGCCAGCAGCTCCCCGTGGGGGGCTAGCACAGATACGCAGTATTTT. Its translation is CASSSPWGASTDTQYF.

The genes are TRBV20-1 and TRBJ1-6; perhaps TRBD1 as D (6 bases). The CDR3 extends over 15 amino acids. V lost 6 bases and J lost 0, with 12 bases in between. Per germline, CDR1 DFQATT and CDR2 SNEGSKA (reference sequence). The CDR3 DNA sequence: TGCAGTGCCCTAGGGGGGAGCTCCTATAATTCACCCCTCCACTTT. It is translated as CSALGGSSYNSPLHF.

The table lists this clonotype with a few counts. The V and J genes are TRBV19 and TRBJ1-5, with D tentatively TRBD1 (6 bases). This CDR3 spans 17 amino acids. In germline, CDR1 is LNHDA, CDR2 SQIVND (reference sequence). Trimming removed 4 bases from V and 2 bases from J, with 18 bases in between. CDR3 protein: CASSTVRGGGRNQPQHF. CDR3 bases: TGTGCCAGTAGTACGGTGCGGGGGGGCGGGCGCAATCAGCCCCAGCATTTT.

This clonotype was observed once. The chain couples TRBV14 to TRBJ1-1, with a weak D call TRBD1 (5 bases). CDR1 and CDR2 (germline): SGHDN, FVKESK. The CDR3 length is 16 residues. Trimming removed 8 bases from V and 4 bases from J, with 23 bases in between. DNA for the CDR3: TGTGCCAGCTGGGGTTACGGAGGGGACGTTGGCACTGAAGCTTTCTTT. Its translation: CASWGYGGDVGTEAFF.

This clonotype turned up a few times. This chain joins TRBV19 and TRBJ2-7; possible D gene TRBD2, 5 bases. Germline loops: CDR1 LNHDA, CDR2 SQIVND (reference sequence). The CDR3 runs 13 residues. The V end was cut by 6 bases, the J end by 4 bases, with 13 bases between. Here the CDR3 reads CASRPPGGYEQYF. In DNA, the CDR3 is TGTGCCAGTAGACCCCCAGGCGGGTACGAGCAGTACTTC.

V usage is TRBV14 and J usage is TRBJ2-7; D may be TRBD1 (5 bases). Trimming shortened V by 0 bases and J by 3 bases, and 9 bases separated the two germline ends. The length of the CDR3 is 14 residues. CDR1 is SGHDN and CDR2 is FVKESK in the germline V gene. Written as DNA, the CDR3 is TGTGCCAGCAGCCAAGAGACAGAAAACTACGAGCAGTACTTC. It is translated as CASSQETENYEQYF.

The rearrangement uses TRBV9 and TRBJ2-7; D unclear. Looked up from germline, CDR1 is SGDLS and CDR2 is YYNGEE. The CDR3 has 13 amino acids. The ends were cut back, 0 bases at V and 5 bases at J, with 9 bases in the middle. The CDR3 protein is CASSVGPADEQYF. The CDR3 nucleotides read TGTGCCAGCAGCGTAGGGCCAGCCGACGAGCAGTACTTC.

This clonotype was seen many times. The chain combines TRBV12-3 or TRBV12-4 with TRBJ2-3; no clear D. Trimming left V 6 bases short and J 0 bases short, with 7 bases between. This CDR3 comprises 13 residues. CDR3 residues: CASSFASTDTQYF. CDR3 DNA sequence: TGTGCCAGCAGCTTCGCCAGCACAGATACGCAGTATTTT.

The J gene is TRBJ2-2, the V gene TRBV7-8, with TRBD1 identical over 7 bases. CDR1 is SGHVS, CDR2 FQNEAQ, per germline. Trimming took 5 bases from V and 2 from J; bases not matched to a gene: 5. The CDR3 consists of 15 residues. Here the CDR3 reads CASSRGQLNTGELFF. CDR3 nucleotide sequence: TGTGCCAGCAGCCGGGGACAGCTTAACACCGGGGAGCTGTTTTTT.

This clonotype was detected only a few times. V usage is TRBV6-2 or TRBV6-3 and J usage is TRBJ1-3, with 9 bases fitting TRBD1. The CDR3 is 18 residues long. V shed 6 bases and J 2 bases; nucleotides not matched to a gene: 14. Germline-derived CDR1 and CDR2 are MNHEY and SVGEGT. The CDR3 protein is CASRGAGQGPETGNTIYF. For the CDR3, the DNA is TGTGCCAGCAGAGGCGCGGGACAGGGACCTGAAACTGGAAACACCATATATTTT.

V is TRBV20-1 and J is TRBJ1-4; no clear D gene. CDR3 length equals 13 residues. V lost 4 bases, J lost 4 bases, and 10 bases lay in between. Germline CDR1 and CDR2: DFQATT and SNEGSKA (reference sequence). The CDR3 region has the DNA TGCAGTGCTACCGGCGACTATAATGAAAAACTGTTTTTT. Translating gives CSATGDYNEKLFF.

This chain uses TRBV7-6 with TRBJ2-1, with a weak D call TRBD1 (5 bases). The germline gives CDR1 SGHVS, CDR2 FNYEAQ. CDR3 length: 16 amino acids. Trimming removed 5 bases at V and 8 bases at J, with 22 bases between. The CDR3 region has the DNA TGTGCCAGCAGCCGGTTATATTCGACAGTGATCGATGAGCAGTTCTTC. This translates into CASSRLYSTVIDEQFF.

J is TRBJ1-1 and V is TRBV28, with D unresolved. Germline loops: CDR1 MDHEN, CDR2 SYDVKM. The CDR3 runs to 16 residues. V was cut by 5 bases and J by 6 bases, with 22 bases left in between. The CDR3 sequence is CASSTLPARQASEAFF. CDR3 nucleotide sequence: TGTGCCAGCAGTACCCTCCCCGCCAGGCAGGCTTCTGAAGCTTTCTTT.

The chain is built from TRBV10-3 and TRBJ2-5, with TRBD2 as a possible D gene (6 bases). V was clipped by 6 bases and J by 5 bases, with 13 bases between them. Germline V gene data show CDR1 as ENHRY and CDR2 as SYGVKD. There are 13 residues in the CDR3. The CDR3 DNA sequence: TGTGCCATCAGACGACTAGGAGGGGAGACCCAGTACTTC. It yields the protein CAIRRLGGETQYF.

J is TRBJ2-7 and V is TRBV18; D call uncertain. CDR3 length: 17 amino acids. Germline V gene data show CDR1 as KGHSH and CDR2 as LQKENI. V dropped 6 bases and J dropped 1 base, with 22 bases sitting between them. Here the CDR3 DNA reads TGTGCCAGCTCCCCCCTAGTCGCCAGGAAGGGATCCTACGAGCAGTACTTC. This codes for CASSPLVARKGSYEQYF.

This clonotype was seen a few times. V gene TRBV7-6 combines with J gene TRBJ2-3; 9 nucleotides line up with TRBD2. CDR1 is SGHVS, CDR2 FNYEAQ, per germline. The CDR3 length is 19 residues. Trimming at V came to 1 base and at J to 4 bases, leaving 15 bases not matched to a gene. The CDR3 DNA sequence: TGTGCCAGCAGCTTAGATTGGCGGGAGGGCCCGAACCCGGCAGATACGCAGTATTTT. It translates to CASSLDWREGPNPADTQYF. The full variable domain, rest sourced from reference TRBV7-6 and TRBJ2-3, is GAGVSQSPRYKVTKRGQDVALRCDPISGHVSLYWYRQALGQGPEFLTYFNYEAQQDKSGLPNDRFSAERPEGSISTLTIQRTEQRDSAMYRCASSLDWREGPNPADTQYFGPGTRLTVL.

This clonotype turned up a few times. This rearrangement joins TRBV7-2 to TRBJ2-1; D is perhaps TRBD1 or TRBD2 (6 bases each). V was trimmed by 4 bases and J by 8 bases, leaving 18 bases between them. The CDR3 runs 15 residues. Per germline, CDR1 SGHTA and CDR2 FQGNSA. CDR3 in DNA: TGTGCCAGCAGCTCCCGGGGGACATTCGTGGATGAGCAGTTCTTC. The encoded protein is CASSSRGTFVDEQFF.

The rearrangement joins TRBV7-6 to TRBJ2-1; 8 bases are a match to TRBD1. The germline V gene has CDR1 SGHVS and CDR2 FNYEAQ. J lost 10 bases, V lost 5 bases, and 10 bases had no gene match. The CDR3 contains 14 residues. CDR3 sequence (DNA): TGTGCCAGCAGCGTCGGACAGGGTGTCCACGAGCAGTTCTTC. Translation: CASSVGQGVHEQFF.

The rearrangement links TRBV27 to TRBJ1-2; D perhaps matches TRBD1 (5 bases). Germline V lookup: CDR1 MNHEY, CDR2 SMNVEV (reference sequence). Trimming took 6 bases from V and 7 from J, leaving 15 bases between them. The CDR3 has 13 residues. CDR3 in DNA: TGTGCCAGCAGGGGACTCCTCCGGAGTGGCTACACCTTC. As protein: CASRGLLRSGYTF.

CDR3 loop: CASRLSPGAFF. The CDR3 region has the DNA TGTGCCAGCAGATTGTCCCCTGGCGCTTTCTTT. The rearrangement uses TRBV2 and TRBJ1-1; D is uncertain. Trimming shortened V by 6 bases and J by 11 bases, and 13 bases separated the two germline ends. This CDR3 has 11 residues. From germline, CDR1 is SNHLY and CDR2 FYNNEI.

J is TRBJ2-1 and V is TRBV27, with 9 nucleotides matching TRBD1. The germline V gene encodes CDR1 MNHEY and CDR2 SMNVEV (reference sequence). The V and J ends lost 3 bases and 13 bases, in that order; junction bases with no gene match: 7. There are 13 residues in the CDR3. Written as DNA, the CDR3 is TGTGCCAGCAGTTTTGTACTGGGACAGGGACAGTTCTTC. Amino acid sequence: CASSFVLGQGQFF.

In regard to this clonotype: At one end, the junction sequence differs from germline, possibly due to a read error. The rearrangement uses TRBV12-3 or TRBV12-4 and TRBJ2-5; weak D call: TRBD1 (6 bases). The CDR3 loop spans 11 amino acids. The CDR3 region is CASSLGGAQYF. The CDR3 DNA reads TGTGCCAGCAGCTTAGGGGGAGCCCAGTACTTC.

This clonotype has ten or more counts. This rearrangement joins TRBV7-2 to TRBJ2-7, with TRBD2 matching 12 bases. Trimming cost V 5 bases and J 4 bases; bases outside gene matches: 9. The CDR3 runs to 16 residues. CDR1 and CDR2 from the germline V gene are SGHTA and FQGNSA. The CDR3 region is CASSTRTSGITYEQYF. DNA of the CDR3: TGTGCCAGCAGCACAAGGACTAGCGGGATAACTTACGAGCAGTACTTC.

This clonotype was observed at least ten times. This chain uses TRBV7-2 with TRBJ2-3, with no clear D. The V end lost 0 bases, the J end lost 6 bases, and 7 bases lay between the germline ends. Germline lookup yields CDR1 SGHTA and CDR2 FQGNSA. The CDR3 sequence is 13 residues long. CDR3 DNA sequence: TGTGCCAGCAGCTTAGCTTTCTCGGATACGCAGTATTTT. The encoded protein is CASSLAFSDTQYF.